This note documents a single T cell receptor (beta chain) sequence. The antigen is not known. The data belong to a study of tissue T cells after allogeneic stem cell transplantation. Across the study: Several unmodified and three CD34-selected T-cell-depleted grafts went to graft-versus-host disease patients. Study-wide results and caveats: In patients and mice, blood and spleen missed much of tissue repertoire.

Profiled with immunoSEQ multiplex PCR; TCRdb holds only in-frame clones, not every one. The table lists over 2,000 clones, around 61% of them singletons. Steroid-refractory graft-versus-host disease after allogeneic hematopoietic cell transplant qualified adults for prospective research-autopsy enrollment. Every graft-versus-host disease patient had gastrointestinal disease and got several lines of graft-versus-host disease therapy. Median post-mortem interval was just under ten hours for GI, liver, skin and lymphoid tissues. Germline CDR1 is SGHKS and CDR2 is YYEKEE (reference sequence). Trimming shortened V by 2 bases and J by 1 base, and 12 bases separated the two germline ends. This CDR3 contains 15 residues.

The starting material was transverse colon tissue, obtained at autopsy. This TCR was sampled from a male patient at least 60 years old with steroid-refractory graft-versus-host disease after an allogeneic stem cell transplant. The T cells may come from the graft donor. V and J are TRBV5-5 and TRBJ1-1, with D perhaps TRBD1 (5 bases). Written as DNA, the CDR3 is TGTGCCAGCAGCTTATTCGGGACGTCGAACACTGAAGCTTTCTTT. Translated: CASSLFGTSNTEAFF.